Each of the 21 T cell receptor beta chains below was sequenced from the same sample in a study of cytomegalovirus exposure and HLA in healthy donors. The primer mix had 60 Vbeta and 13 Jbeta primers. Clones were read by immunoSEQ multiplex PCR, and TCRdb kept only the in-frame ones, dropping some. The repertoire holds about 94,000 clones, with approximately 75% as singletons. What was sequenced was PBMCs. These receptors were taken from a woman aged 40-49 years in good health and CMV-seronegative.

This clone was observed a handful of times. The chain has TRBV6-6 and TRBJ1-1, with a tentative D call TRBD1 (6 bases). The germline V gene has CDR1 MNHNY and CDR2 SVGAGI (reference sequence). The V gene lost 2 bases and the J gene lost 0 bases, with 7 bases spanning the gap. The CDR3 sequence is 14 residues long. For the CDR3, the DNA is TGTGCCAGCAGTTACGACAGGTTGAACACTGAAGCTTTCTTT. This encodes CASSYDRLNTEAFF.

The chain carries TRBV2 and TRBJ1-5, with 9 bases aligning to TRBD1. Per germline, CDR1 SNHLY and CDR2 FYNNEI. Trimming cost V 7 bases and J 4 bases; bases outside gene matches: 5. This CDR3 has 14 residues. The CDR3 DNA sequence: TGTGCCAGCAACCCCGACAGGGGGAATCAGCCCCAGCATTTT. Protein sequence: CASNPDRGNQPQHF. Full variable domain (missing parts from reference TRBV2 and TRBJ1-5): EPEVTQTPSHQVTQMGQEVILRCVPISNHLYFYWYRQILGQKVEFLVSFYNNEISEKSEIFDDQFSVERPDGSNFTLKIRSTKLEDSAMYFCASNPDRGNQPQHFGDGTRLSIL.

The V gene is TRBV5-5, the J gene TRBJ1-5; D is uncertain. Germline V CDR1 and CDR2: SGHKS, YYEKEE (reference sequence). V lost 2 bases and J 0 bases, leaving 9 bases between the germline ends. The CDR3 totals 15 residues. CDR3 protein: CASSLAANSNQPQHF. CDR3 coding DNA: TGTGCCAGCAGCTTAGCCGCCAATAGCAATCAGCCCCAGCATTTT.

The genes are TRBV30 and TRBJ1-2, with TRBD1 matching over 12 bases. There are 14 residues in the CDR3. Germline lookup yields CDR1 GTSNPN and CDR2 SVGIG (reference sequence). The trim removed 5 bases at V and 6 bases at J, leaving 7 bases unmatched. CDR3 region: CAWPTGQGANGYTF. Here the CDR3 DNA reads TGTGCCTGGCCTACGGGACAGGGGGCGAATGGCTACACCTTC.

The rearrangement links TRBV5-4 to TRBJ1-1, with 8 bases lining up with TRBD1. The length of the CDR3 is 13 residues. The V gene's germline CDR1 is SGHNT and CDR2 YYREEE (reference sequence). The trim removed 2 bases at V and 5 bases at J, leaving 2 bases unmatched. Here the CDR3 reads CASSLTGGTEAFF. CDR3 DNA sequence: TGTGCCAGCAGCTTAACAGGGGGAACTGAAGCTTTCTTT.

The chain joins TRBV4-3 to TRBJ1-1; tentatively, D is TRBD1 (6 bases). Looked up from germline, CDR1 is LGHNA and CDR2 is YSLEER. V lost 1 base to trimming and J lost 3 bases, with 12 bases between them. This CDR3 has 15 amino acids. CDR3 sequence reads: CASSQGGGLDTEAFF. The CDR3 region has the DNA TGCGCCAGCAGCCAAGGGGGGGGCTTGGACACTGAAGCTTTCTTT.

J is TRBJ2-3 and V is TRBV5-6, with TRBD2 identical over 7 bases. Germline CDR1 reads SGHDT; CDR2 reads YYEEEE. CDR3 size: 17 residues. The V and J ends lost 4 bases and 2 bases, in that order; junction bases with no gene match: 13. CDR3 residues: CASSLNRMGGSTDTQYF. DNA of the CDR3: TGTGCCAGCAGCCTGAACAGAATGGGGGGGTCCACAGATACGCAGTATTTT.

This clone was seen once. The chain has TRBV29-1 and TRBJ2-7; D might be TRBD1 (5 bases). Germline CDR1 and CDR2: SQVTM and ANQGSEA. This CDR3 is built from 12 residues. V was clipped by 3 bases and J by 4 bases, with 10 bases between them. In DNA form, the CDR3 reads TGCAGCGTTGAGTCCAGGGATTACGAGCAGTACTTC. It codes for CSVESRDYEQYF.

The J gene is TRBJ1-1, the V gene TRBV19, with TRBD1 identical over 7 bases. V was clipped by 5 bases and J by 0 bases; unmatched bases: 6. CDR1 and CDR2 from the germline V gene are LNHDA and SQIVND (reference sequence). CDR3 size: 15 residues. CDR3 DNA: TGTGCCAGTAGTTCGACGACAGGGATGAACACTGAAGCTTTCTTT. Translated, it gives CASSSTTGMNTEAFF.

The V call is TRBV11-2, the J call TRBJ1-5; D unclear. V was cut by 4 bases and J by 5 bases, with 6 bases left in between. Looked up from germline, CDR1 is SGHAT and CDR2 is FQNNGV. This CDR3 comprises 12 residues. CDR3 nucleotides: TGTGCCAGCAGCTCTGAGGATCAGCCCCAGCATTTT. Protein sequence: CASSSEDQPQHF. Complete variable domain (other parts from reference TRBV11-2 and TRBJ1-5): EAGVAQSPRYKIIEKRQSVAFWCNPISGHATLYWYQQILGQGPKLLIQFQNNGVVDDSQLPKDRFSAERLKGVDSTLKIQPAKLEDSAVYLCASSSEDQPQHFGDGTRLSIL.

CDR3 in DNA: TGTGCCAGCAGCTCCATGGGACAGGGTGTAGGCTACGAGCAGTACTTC. Translation: CASSSMGQGVGYEQYF. The chain combines TRBV5-4 with TRBJ2-7, with TRBD1 matching 9 bases. The ends lost 3 bases at V and 3 bases at J; junction bases unmatched: 10. Germline V gene sequence: CDR1 SGHNT, CDR2 YYREEE (reference sequence). This CDR3 contains 16 residues.

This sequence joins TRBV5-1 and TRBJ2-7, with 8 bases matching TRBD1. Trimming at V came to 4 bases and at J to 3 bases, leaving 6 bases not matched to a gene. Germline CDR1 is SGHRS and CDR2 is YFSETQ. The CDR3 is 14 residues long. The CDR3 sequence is CASSPAGTGYEQYF. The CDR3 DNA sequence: TGCGCCAGCAGCCCCGCCGGGACAGGCTACGAGCAGTACTTC.

CDR3 protein: CASSPRESGNTIYF. For the CDR3, the DNA is TGTGCCAGCTCACCGAGGGAATCTGGAAACACCATATATTTT. The rearrangement uses TRBV18 and TRBJ1-3; D is uncertain. V was shortened by 3 bases and J by 1 base, with 7 bases between the two germline ends. The CDR3 has 14 residues. Germline V lookup: CDR1 KGHSH, CDR2 LQKENI.

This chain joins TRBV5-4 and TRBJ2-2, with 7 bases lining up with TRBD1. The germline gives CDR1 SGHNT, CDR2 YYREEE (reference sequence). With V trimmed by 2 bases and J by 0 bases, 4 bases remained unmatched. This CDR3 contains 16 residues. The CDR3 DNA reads TGTGCCAGCAGCTTAAACAGGGGCGCGAACACCGGGGAGCTGTTTTTT. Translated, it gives CASSLNRGANTGELFF.

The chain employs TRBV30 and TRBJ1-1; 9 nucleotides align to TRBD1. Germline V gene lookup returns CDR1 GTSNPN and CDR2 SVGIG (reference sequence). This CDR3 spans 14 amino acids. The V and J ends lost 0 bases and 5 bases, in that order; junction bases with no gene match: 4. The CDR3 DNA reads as TGTGCCTGGAGTGTACAGGGGGCGCGAACTGAAGCTTTCTTT. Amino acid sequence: CAWSVQGARTEAFF.

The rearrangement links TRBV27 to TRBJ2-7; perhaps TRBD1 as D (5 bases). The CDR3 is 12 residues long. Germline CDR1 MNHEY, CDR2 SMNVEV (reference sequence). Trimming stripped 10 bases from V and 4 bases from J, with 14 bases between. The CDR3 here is CATRRTRYEQYF. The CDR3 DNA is TGTGCCACCAGAAGGACACGATACGAGCAGTACTTC.

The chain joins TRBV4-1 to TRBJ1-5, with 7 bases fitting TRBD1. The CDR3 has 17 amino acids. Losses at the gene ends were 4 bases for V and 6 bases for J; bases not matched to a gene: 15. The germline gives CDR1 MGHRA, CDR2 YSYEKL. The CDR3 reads CASSRNADRVLGQPQHF. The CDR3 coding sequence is TGCGCCAGCAGCCGCAATGCAGACAGGGTCTTAGGTCAGCCCCAGCATTTT.

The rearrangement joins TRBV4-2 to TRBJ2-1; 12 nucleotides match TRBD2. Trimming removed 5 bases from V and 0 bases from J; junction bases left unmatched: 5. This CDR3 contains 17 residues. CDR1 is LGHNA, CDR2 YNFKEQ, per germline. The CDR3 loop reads CASSNGLAGNSYNEQFF. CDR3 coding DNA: TGTGCCAGCAGCAACGGACTAGCGGGGAACTCCTACAATGAGCAGTTCTTC.

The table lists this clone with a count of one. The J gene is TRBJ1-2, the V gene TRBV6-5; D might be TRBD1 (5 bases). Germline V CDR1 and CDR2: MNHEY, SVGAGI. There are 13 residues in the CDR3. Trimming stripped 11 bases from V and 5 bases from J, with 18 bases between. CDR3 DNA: TGTGCCCCCGGCTGCGGGGCAAGGTATGGCTACACCTTC. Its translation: CAPGCGARYGYTF.

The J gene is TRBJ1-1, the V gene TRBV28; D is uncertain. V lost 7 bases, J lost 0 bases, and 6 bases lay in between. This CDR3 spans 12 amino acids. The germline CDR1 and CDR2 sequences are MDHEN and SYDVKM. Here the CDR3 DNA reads TGTGCCAGCAAGGAGTTGAACACTGAAGCTTTCTTT. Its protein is CASKELNTEAFF.

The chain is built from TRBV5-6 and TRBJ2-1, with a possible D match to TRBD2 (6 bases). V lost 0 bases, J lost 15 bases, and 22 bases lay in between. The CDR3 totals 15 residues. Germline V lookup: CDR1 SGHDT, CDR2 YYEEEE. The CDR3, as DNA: TGTGCCAGCAGCTTGGGGGGGGAACTAGCCGATTCATGGTTCTTC. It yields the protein CASSLGGELADSWFF.